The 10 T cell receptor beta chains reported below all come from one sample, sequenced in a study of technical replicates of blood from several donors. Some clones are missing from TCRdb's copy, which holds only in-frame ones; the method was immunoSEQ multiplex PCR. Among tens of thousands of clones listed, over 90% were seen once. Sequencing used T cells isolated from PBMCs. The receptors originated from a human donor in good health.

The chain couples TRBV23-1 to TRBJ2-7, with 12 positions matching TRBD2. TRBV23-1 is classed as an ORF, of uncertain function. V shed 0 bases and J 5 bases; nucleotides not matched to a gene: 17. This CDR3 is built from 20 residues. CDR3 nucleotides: TGCGCCAGCAGTCAATCGGGAAATTGGGTGACTAGCGGGAGAACCCACGAGCAGTACTTC. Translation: CASSQSGNWVTSGRTHEQYF.

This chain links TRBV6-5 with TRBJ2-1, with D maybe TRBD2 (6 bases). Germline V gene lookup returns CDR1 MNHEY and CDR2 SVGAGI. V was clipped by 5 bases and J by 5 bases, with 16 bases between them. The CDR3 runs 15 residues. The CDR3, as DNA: TGTGCCAGCAGTCGCCGGGGACTCCTTGACAATGAGCAGTTCTTC. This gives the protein CASSRRGLLDNEQFF.

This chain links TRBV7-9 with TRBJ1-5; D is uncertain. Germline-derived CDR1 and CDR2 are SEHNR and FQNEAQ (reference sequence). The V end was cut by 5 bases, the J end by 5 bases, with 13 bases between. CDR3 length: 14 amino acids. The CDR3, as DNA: TGTGCCAGCAGCCTGGACTCGTTCGATCAGCCCCAGCATTTT. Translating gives CASSLDSFDQPQHF.

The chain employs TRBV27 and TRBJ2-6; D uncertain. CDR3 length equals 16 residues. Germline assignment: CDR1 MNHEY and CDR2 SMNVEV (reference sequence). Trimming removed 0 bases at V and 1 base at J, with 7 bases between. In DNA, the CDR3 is TGTGCCAGCAGTTTATCGGTAGCTTCTGGGGCCAACGTCCTGACTTTC. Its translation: CASSLSVASGANVLTF. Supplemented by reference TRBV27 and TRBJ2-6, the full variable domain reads EAQVTQNPRYLITVTGKKLTVTCSQNMNHEYMSWYRQDPGLGLRQIYYSMNVEVTDKGDVPEGYKVSRKEKRNFPLILESPSPNQTSLYFCASSLSVASGANVLTFGAGSRLTVL.

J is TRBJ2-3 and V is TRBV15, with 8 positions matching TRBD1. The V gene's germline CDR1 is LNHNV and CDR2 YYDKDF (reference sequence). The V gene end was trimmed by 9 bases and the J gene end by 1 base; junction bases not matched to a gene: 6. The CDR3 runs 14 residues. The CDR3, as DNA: TGTGCCACAGGTCCGGGACAGGGCACAGATACGCAGTATTTT. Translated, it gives CATGPGQGTDTQYF.

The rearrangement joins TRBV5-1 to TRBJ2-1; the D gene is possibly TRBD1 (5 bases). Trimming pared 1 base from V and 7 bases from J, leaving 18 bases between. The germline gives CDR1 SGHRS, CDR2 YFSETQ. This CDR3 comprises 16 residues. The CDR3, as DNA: TGCGCCAGCAGCTTGTATTTTGCAGGGCAGGAGAATGAGCAGTTCTTC. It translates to CASSLYFAGQENEQFF. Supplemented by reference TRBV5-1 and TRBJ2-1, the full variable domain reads KAGVTQTPRYLIKTRGQQVTLSCSPISGHRSVSWYQQTPGQGLQFLFEYFSETQRNKGNFPGRFSGRQFSNSRSEMNVSTLELGDSALYLCASSLYFAGQENEQFFGPGTRLTVL.

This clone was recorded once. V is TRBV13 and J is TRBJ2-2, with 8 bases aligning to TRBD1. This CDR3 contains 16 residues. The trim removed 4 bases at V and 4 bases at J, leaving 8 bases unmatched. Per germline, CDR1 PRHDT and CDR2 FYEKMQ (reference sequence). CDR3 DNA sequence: TGTGCCAGCAGCTCAAACCGGGACAGGTTCACCGGGGAGCTGTTTTTT. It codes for CASSSNRDRFTGELFF.

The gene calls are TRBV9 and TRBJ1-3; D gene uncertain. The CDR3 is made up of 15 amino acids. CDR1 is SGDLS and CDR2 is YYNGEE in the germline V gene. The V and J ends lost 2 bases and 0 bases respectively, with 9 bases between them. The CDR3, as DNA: TGTGCCAGCAGCGTCGGACTGAACTCTGGAAACACCATATATTTT. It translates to CASSVGLNSGNTIYF.

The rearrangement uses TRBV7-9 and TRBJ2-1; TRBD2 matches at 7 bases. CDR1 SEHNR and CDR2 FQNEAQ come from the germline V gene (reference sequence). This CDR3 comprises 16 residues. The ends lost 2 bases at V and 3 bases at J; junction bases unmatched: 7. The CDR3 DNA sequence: TGTGCCAGCAGCTTAAGGGACTACTCTTTCTACAATGAGCAGTTCTTC. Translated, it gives CASSLRDYSFYNEQFF.

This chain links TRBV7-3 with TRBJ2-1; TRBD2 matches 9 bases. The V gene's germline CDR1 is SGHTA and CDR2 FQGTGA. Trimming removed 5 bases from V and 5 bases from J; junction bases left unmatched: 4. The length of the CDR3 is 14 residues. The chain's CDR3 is CASSSGRTNNEQFF. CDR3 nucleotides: TGTGCCAGCAGCAGCGGGAGGACCAACAATGAGCAGTTCTTC.